This TCR beta chain was obtained from a study of regulatory T cells in long-lasting Graves disease. This CDR3 has 18 amino acids. CDR1 is SNHLY, CDR2 FYNNEI, per germline. J lost 1 base, V lost 8 bases, and 14 bases had no gene match. The authors built TCR beta libraries using iRepertoire HTBI primers and Arm-PCR of CDR3 regions. Each CDR3 protein gets one entry after TCRdb re-called the multiplex PCR reads with MiXCR. The sample lists 500,000 or so distinct CDR3 sequences, roughly a sixth seen once, with 25% in the top ten. Time point here: newly diagnosed GD, antithyroid drugs for less than 3 months. There was RNA extracted from PBMCs, and the TCR library was made from it. The same specimen was also included in a second study, on T cells in Graves' hyperthyroidism and ophthalmopathy. This second study notes: Every diagnosis used clinical symptoms, serum thyroxine and TRAb, thyroid ultrasound and orbital computed tomography. Blood also carried most thyroid clonotypes expanded above 0.001.

The TCR was taken from a woman aged 40-60 years with Graves disease. The chain couples TRBV2 to TRBJ2-3, with 11 bases identical to TRBD2. This sample comprised peripheral blood mononuclear cells (PBMCs), obtained at new diagnosis, from a patient treated with antithyroid drugs. CDR3 nucleotide sequence: TGTGCCAGCCCCAAGTGGCTAGCGGGGGGACTAGGCACAGATACGCAGTATTTT. This translates into CASPKWLAGGLGTDTQYF.